One sample yielded the 15 T cell receptor beta chains listed below, sequenced in a study of T cell clonotyping in hematopoietic cell transplantation. Time point: recipient sample about 28 days before transplant, after cytoreduction. TCRdb's copy holds only in-frame clones and misses some; the assay was immunoSEQ multiplex PCR. The sample comprises tens of thousands of clones, 90% of which are singletons, and 3.7% rests with the top ten. The material was peripheral blood mononuclear cells, obtained before stem cell transplant. These receptors all stem from a man between 18 and 29 years old with biphenotypic leukemia. Some clones in this sample may be carry-over from other donors' samples.

This chain joins TRBV30 and TRBJ2-1; D is unclear. V dropped 2 bases and J dropped 7 bases, with 9 bases sitting between them. The CDR3 is 12 amino acids. Germline CDR1 GTSNPN, CDR2 SVGIG (reference sequence). The CDR3 here is CAWSPPRNEQFF. CDR3 DNA: TGTGCCTGGAGTCCCCCCAGGAATGAGCAGTTCTTC.

The CDR3 reads CASSIDRFLQETQYF. DNA of the CDR3: TGTGCCAGCAGCATCGACAGGTTTCTTCAAGAGACCCAGTACTTC. The gene calls are TRBV11-2 and TRBJ2-5, with a tentative D call TRBD1 (6 bases). V lost 5 bases to trimming and J lost 2 bases, with 15 bases between them. Germline V gene sequence: CDR1 SGHAT, CDR2 FQNNGV. The length of the CDR3 is 15 residues. The full variable domain, rest sourced from reference TRBV11-2 and TRBJ2-5, is EAGVAQSPRYKIIEKRQSVAFWCNPISGHATLYWYQQILGQGPKLLIQFQNNGVVDDSQLPKDRFSAERLKGVDSTLKIQPAKLEDSAVYLCASSIDRFLQETQYFGPGTRLLVL.

J is TRBJ2-1 and V is TRBV6-5; TRBD2 matches at 7 bases. The trim removed 6 bases at V and 5 bases at J, leaving 10 bases unmatched. CDR1 is MNHEY, CDR2 SVGAGI, per germline. The CDR3 is 15 residues long. CDR3 in amino acids: CASSTDGEGNNEQFF. Here the CDR3 DNA reads TGTGCCAGCAGCACGGACGGGGAGGGAAACAATGAGCAGTTCTTC.

This clone has only one observation. The genes are TRBV13 and TRBJ1-4, with 7 positions matching TRBD1. The junction had 1 base not matched to a gene; V was cut back by 1 base and J by 5 bases. CDR3 length: 14 amino acids. CDR1 is PRHDT and CDR2 is FYEKMQ in the germline V gene (reference sequence). For the CDR3, the DNA is TGTGCCAGCAGCTTAGAAGGGGGCAATGAAAAACTGTTTTTT. The encoded protein is CASSLEGGNEKLFF.

The chain carries TRBV2 and TRBJ1-2; no definite D call. Per the germline V gene, CDR1 is SNHLY and CDR2 is FYNNEI. The CDR3 runs to 14 residues. V was pared by 6 bases and J by 0 bases, with 11 bases between. The CDR3 DNA reads TGTGCCAGCAGGCCCGCTGTCACTAACTATGGCTACACCTTC. Translated, it gives CASRPAVTNYGYTF.

J is TRBJ2-2 and V is TRBV7-9; D may be TRBD1 (6 bases). The CDR3 consists of 15 residues. V was shortened by 0 bases and J by 4 bases, with 9 bases between the two germline ends. The germline V gene has CDR1 SEHNR and CDR2 FQNEAQ (reference sequence). The DNA of the CDR3 is TGTGCCAGCAGCTTAGCGAGAGGGGGCACCGGGGAGCTGTTTTTT. This gives the protein CASSLARGGTGELFF. The whole variable domain, filled in from reference TRBV7-9 and TRBJ2-2, reads DTGVSQNPRHKITKRGQNVTFRCDPISEHNRLYWYRQTLGQGPEFLTYFQNEAQLEKSRLLSDRFSAERPKGSFSTLEIQRTEQGDSAMYLCASSLARGGTGELFFGEGSRLTVL.

The rearrangement joins TRBV9 to TRBJ2-2; D unresolved. Germline V gene data show CDR1 as SGDLS and CDR2 as YYNGEE. Between the trimmed V and J ends, which lost 0 bases and 6 bases, there was a span of 15 bases. The CDR3 covers 16 residues. CDR3 nucleotides: TGTGCCAGCAGCGTAGATCTGTCGGTCCCTCCCGGGGAGCTGTTTTTT. Amino acids: CASSVDLSVPPGELFF.

V is TRBV6-5 and J is TRBJ1-6; 10 nucleotides line up with TRBD1. Germline V CDR1 and CDR2: MNHEY, SVGAGI. This CDR3 has 15 residues. J lost 10 bases, V lost 0 bases, and 3 bases had no gene match. The CDR3 here is CASSYSGQGGSPLHF. CDR3 nucleotide sequence: TGTGCCAGCAGTTACTCAGGACAGGGGGGCTCACCCCTCCACTTT.

The chain uses TRBV23-1 and TRBJ1-2, with no clear D. TRBV23-1 is identified as an open reading frame with a role that is uncertain. V gave up 7 bases and J gave up 6 bases, with 24 bases separating them. This CDR3 comprises 16 residues. CDR3 bases: TGCGCCAGCATGAGAGACCGAAGCTCTCTTAAGAATGGCTACACCTTC. This gives the protein CASMRDRSSLKNGYTF.

The genes are TRBV9 and TRBJ1-5; D uncertain. CDR1 SGDLS and CDR2 YYNGEE come from the germline V gene. V was pared by 0 bases and J by 3 bases, with 4 bases between. The CDR3 contains 13 residues. CDR3 sequence: CASSVGLNQPQHF. Written as DNA, the CDR3 is TGTGCCAGCAGCGTAGGACTCAATCAGCCCCAGCATTTT. Based on the CDR3 plus reference TRBV9 and TRBJ1-5, the full variable domain is DSGVTQTPKHLITATGQRVTLRCSPRSGDLSVYWYQQSLDQGLQFLIQYYNGEERAKGNILERFSAQQFPDLHSELNLSSLELGDSALYFCASSVGLNQPQHFGDGTRLSIL.

The chain has TRBV7-2 and TRBJ2-1; weak D call: TRBD2 (6 bases). CDR3 length: 16 amino acids. Germline V lookup: CDR1 SGHTA, CDR2 FQGNSA. The V end lost 5 bases, the J end lost 0 bases, and 14 bases lay between the germline ends. In nucleotides, the CDR3 is TGTGCCAGCAGCGCCCATCTAGCGAGCTCCTACAATGAGCAGTTCTTC. It translates to CASSAHLASSYNEQFF.

The V gene is TRBV7-9, the J gene TRBJ2-5; 8 nucleotides align to TRBD2. Per the germline V gene, CDR1 is SEHNR and CDR2 is FQNEAQ (reference sequence). The CDR3 sequence is 14 residues long. V dropped 3 bases and J dropped 5; count of bases not matched to a gene: 5. The CDR3 protein is CASSFLGGGETQYF. CDR3 nucleotides: TGTGCCAGCAGCTTTTTAGGCGGGGGGGAGACCCAGTACTTC.

CDR3 in DNA: TGTGCCAGCAGTTTCTTCTCGGGGGCCCTCACAGATACGCAGTATTTT. Encoded protein: CASSFFSGALTDTQYF. The rearrangement links TRBV6-5 to TRBJ2-3, with D perhaps TRBD1 or TRBD2 (6 bases each). Per the germline V gene, CDR1 is MNHEY and CDR2 is SVGAGI. This CDR3 region has 16 residues. V lost 4 bases and J lost 2, with 16 bases in between.

The chain recombines TRBV14 with TRBJ2-7, with a possible D match to TRBD1 (6 bases). The V end was cut by 5 bases, the J end by 2 bases, with 10 bases between. The CDR3 runs to 13 residues. CDR1 and CDR2 from the germline V gene are SGHDN and FVKESK. The CDR3 reads CASSGQPTYEQYF. The DNA of the CDR3 is TGTGCCAGCAGCGGACAGCCAACCTACGAGCAGTACTTC.

V usage is TRBV7-3 and J usage is TRBJ2-2, with 7 bases identical to TRBD2. The CDR3 spans 16 residues. Per germline, CDR1 SGHTA and CDR2 FQGTGA. Unmatched junction bases numbered 7, after V lost 5 bases and J lost 1 base. The CDR3 protein is CASSPTLAGNTGELFF. The CDR3, as DNA: TGTGCCAGCAGCCCGACCTTAGCGGGGAACACCGGGGAGCTGTTTTTT.